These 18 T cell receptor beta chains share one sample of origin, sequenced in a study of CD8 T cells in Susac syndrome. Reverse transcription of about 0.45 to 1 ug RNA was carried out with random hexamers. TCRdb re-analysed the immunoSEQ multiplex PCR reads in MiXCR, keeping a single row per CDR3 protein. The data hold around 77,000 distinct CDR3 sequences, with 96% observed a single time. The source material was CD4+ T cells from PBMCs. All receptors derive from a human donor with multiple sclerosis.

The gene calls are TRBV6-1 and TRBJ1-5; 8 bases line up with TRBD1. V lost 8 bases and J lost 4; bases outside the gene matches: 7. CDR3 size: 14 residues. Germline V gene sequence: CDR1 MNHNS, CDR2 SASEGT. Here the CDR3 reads CASANGQGNQPQHF. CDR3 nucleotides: TGTGCCAGCGCGAATGGACAGGGAAATCAGCCCCAGCATTTT.

CDR3 nucleotides: TGTGCCAGCAGCCCGAGGACACCCTCTCGGCGGGAGACCCAGTACTTC. It yields the protein CASSPRTPSRRETQYF. This chain uses TRBV7-8 with TRBJ2-5; a weak D match, TRBD1 (5 bases). From germline, CDR1 is SGHVS and CDR2 FQNEAQ. Trimming shortened V by 5 bases and J by 5 bases, and 21 bases separated the two germline ends. The CDR3 spans 16 residues.

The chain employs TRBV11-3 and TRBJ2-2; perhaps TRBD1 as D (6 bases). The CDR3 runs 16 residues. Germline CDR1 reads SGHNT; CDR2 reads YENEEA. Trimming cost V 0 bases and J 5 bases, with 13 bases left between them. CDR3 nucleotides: TGTGCCAGCAGCTTAGATCTACAGGGTAGTACCGGGGAGCTGTTTTTT. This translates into CASSLDLQGSTGELFF.

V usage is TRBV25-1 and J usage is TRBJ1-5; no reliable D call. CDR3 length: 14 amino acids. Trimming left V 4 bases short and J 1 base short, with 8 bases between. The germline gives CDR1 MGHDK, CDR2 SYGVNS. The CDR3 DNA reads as TGTGCCAGCAGTGTCGGATGGAGCAATCAGCCCCAGCATTTT. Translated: CASSVGWSNQPQHF.

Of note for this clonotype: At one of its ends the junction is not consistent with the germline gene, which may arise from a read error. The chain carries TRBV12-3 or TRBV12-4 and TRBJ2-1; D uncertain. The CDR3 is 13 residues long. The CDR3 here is CASSFGSYNEHFF. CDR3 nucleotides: TGTGCCAGCAGTTTCGGCTCCTACAATGAGCATTTCTTC.

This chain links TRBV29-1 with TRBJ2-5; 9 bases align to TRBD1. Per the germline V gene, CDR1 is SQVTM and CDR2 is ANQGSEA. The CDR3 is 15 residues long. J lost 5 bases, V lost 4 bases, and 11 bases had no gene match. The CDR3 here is CSVGRTGVRAETQYF. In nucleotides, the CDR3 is TGCAGCGTTGGACGGACAGGGGTTCGGGCGGAGACCCAGTACTTC.

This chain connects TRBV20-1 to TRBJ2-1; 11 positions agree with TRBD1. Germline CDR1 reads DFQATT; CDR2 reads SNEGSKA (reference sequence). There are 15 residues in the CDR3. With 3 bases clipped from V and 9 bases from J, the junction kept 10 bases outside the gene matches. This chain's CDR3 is CSASALGQGETEQFF. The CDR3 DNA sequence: TGCAGTGCTAGCGCCCTGGGACAGGGGGAAACTGAGCAGTTCTTC.

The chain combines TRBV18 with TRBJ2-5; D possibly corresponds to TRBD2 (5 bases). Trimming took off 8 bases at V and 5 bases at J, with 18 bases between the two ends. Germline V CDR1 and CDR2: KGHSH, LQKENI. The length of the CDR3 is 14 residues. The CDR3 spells CASTITSGLETQYF. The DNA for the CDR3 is TGTGCCAGCACAATCACGTCGGGGTTGGAGACCCAGTACTTC.

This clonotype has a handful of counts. The CDR3 sequence is CASSLGAGQPQHF. CDR3 in DNA: TGTGCCAGCAGCTTAGGTGCGGGACAGCCCCAGCATTTT. This chain joins TRBV7-8 and TRBJ1-5, with D unclear. This CDR3 region has 13 residues. CDR1 and CDR2 (germline): SGHVS, FQNEAQ. V was shortened by 1 base and J by 7 bases, with 8 bases between the two germline ends. Based on the CDR3 plus reference TRBV7-8 and TRBJ1-5, the full variable domain is GAGVSQSPRYKVAKRGQDVALRCDPISGHVSLFWYQQALGQGPEFLTYFQNEAQLDKSGLPSDRFFAERPEGSVSTLKIQRTQQEDSAVYLCASSLGAGQPQHFGDGTRLSIL.

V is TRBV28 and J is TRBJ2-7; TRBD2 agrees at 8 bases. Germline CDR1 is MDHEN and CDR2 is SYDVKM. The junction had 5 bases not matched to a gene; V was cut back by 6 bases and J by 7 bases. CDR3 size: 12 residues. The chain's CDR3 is CASSGRGVEQYF. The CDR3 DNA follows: TGTGCCAGCAGCGGGCGGGGGGTGGAGCAGTACTTC.

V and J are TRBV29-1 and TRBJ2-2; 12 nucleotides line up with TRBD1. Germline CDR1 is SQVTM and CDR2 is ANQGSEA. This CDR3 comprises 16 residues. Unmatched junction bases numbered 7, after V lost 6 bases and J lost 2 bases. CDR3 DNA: TGCAGCGTAGCCGGGACAGGGGGCCTTAACACCGGGGAGCTGTTTTTT. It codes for CSVAGTGGLNTGELFF.

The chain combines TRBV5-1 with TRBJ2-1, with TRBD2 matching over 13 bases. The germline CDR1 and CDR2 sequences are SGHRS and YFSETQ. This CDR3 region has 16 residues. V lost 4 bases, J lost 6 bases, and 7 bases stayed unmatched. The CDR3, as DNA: TGCGCCAGCAGCCAGAGACTAGCGGGGGGAGGCAATGAGCAGTTCTTC. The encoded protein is CASSQRLAGGGNEQFF.

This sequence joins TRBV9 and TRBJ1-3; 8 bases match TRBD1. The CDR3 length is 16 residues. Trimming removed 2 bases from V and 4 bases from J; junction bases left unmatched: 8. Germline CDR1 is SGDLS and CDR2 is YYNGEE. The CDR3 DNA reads TGTGCCAGCAGCGTCGGACAGGGCAACAGAGGAAACACCATATATTTT. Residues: CASSVGQGNRGNTIYF.

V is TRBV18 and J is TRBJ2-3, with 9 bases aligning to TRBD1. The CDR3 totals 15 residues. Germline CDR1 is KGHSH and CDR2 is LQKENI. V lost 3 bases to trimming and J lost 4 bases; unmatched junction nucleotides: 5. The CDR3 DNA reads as TGTGCCAGCTCACCGGGACAGGGAGTTGCAGATACGCAGTATTTT. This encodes CASSPGQGVADTQYF.

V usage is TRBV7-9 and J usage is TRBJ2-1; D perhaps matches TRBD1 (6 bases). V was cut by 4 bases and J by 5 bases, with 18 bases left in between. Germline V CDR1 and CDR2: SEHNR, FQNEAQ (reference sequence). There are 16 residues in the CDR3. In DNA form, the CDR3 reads TGTGCCAGCAGCTCCCCCGTTGGGACACTCAACAATGAGCAGTTCTTC. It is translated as CASSSPVGTLNNEQFF.

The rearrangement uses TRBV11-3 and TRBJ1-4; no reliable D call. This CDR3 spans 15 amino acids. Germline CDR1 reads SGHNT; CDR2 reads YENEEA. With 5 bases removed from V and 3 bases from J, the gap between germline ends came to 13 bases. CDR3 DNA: TGTGCCAGCAGCGCCGACGGTGAATCTAATGAAAAACTGTTTTTT. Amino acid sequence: CASSADGESNEKLFF. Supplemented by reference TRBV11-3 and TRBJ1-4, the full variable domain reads EAGVVQSPRYKIIEKKQPVAFWCNPISGHNTLYWYLQNLGQGPELLIRYENEEAVDDSQLPKDRFSAERLKGVDSTLKIQPAELGDSAVYLCASSADGESNEKLFFGSGTQLSVL.

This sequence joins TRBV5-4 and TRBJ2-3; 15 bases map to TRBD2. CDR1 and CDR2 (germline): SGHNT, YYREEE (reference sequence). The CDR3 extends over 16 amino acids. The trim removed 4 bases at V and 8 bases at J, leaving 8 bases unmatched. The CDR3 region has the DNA TGTGCCAGCAGCAGCGGACTAGCGGGGGGGCCAGGTACGCAGTATTTT. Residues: CASSSGLAGGPGTQYF.

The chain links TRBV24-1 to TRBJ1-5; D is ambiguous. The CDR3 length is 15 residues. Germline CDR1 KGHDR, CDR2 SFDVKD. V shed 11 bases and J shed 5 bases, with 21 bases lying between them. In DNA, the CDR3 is TGTGCCATCCAAGGTGGGCAGAGCAACTATCAGCCCCAGCATTTT. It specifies CAIQGGQSNYQPQHF.